The rows below give T cell receptor beta chains drawn from one sample of a study of shared clonotypes between healthy human individuals. TCRdb keeps only in-frame clones here, not all; method: immunoSEQ multiplex PCR. The table records about 2.1 million clones, just over 90% of them present only once. Sequenced: naive CD8+ T cells from PBMCs. The source of these receptors is a man aged 18 to 29 in good health. Some clones in this sample may be carry-over from other donors' samples. Each CDR3 is given with its conserved first and last residue. D genes are given only for firm matches. Size is omitted from some rows. Given values are once, few, many or a class for expanded clones.

TRBJ2-7,TRBV9,NA,once,CASSAGPGRGQYEQYF,TGTGCCAGCAGCGCAGGACCCGGACGGGGTCAATACGAGCAGTACTTC
TRBJ2-7,TRBV7-9,NA,once,CASSLADSLEQYF,TGTGCCAGCAGCTTAGCGGACTCTCTCGAGCAGTACTTC
TRBJ1-5,TRBV2,NA,NA,CASSAGNQPQHF,TGTGCCAGCAGTGCCGGAAATCAGCCCCAGCATTTT
TRBJ1-1,TRBV5-1,NA,NA,CASTLTWGGNTEAFF,TGCGCCAGCACCCTCACCTGGGGAGGGAACACTGAAGCTTTCTTT
TRBJ1-4,TRBV19,NA,NA,CASKGVSNEKLFF,TGTGCCAGTAAGGGGGTGTCTAATGAAAAACTGTTTTTT
TRBJ2-5,TRBV27,NA,NA,CASMPTGFQETQYF,TGTGCCAGCATGCCCACCGGGTTCCAAGAGACCCAGTACTTC
TRBJ2-5,TRBV28,NA,NA,CASRSPGPRETQYF,TGTGCCAGCAGATCTCCGGGCCCGAGGGAGACCCAGTACTTC
TRBJ2-5,TRBV6-6,TRBD1,NA,CASSSYMDREGETQYF,TGTGCCAGCAGTTCATATATGGACAGGGAAGGGGAGACCCAGTACTTC
TRBJ2-7,TRBV19,TRBD2,NA,CASSIGLLAGDEQYF,TGTGCCAGTAGTATCGGGCTACTAGCGGGAGACGAGCAGTACTTC
TRBJ2-1,TRBV27,NA,NA,CASSLVVDNEQFF,TGTGCCAGCAGTTTAGTTGTGGACAATGAGCAGTTCTTC
TRBJ2-1,TRBV28,TRBD2,NA,CASSPPGLAGEQFF,TGTGCCAGCAGTCCTCCGGGACTAGCGGGAGAGCAGTTCTTC